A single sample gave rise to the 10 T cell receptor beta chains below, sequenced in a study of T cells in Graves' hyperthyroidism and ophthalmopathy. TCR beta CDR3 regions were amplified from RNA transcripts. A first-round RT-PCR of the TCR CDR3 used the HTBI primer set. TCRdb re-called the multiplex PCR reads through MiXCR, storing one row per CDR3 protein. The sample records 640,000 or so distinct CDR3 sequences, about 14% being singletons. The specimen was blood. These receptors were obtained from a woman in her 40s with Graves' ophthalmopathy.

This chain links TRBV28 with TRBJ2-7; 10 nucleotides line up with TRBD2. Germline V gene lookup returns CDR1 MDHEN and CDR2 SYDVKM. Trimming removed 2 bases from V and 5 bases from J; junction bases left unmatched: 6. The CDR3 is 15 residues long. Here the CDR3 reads CASSLLAGVTNEQYF. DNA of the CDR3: TGTGCCAGCAGTTTACTAGCGGGAGTTACTAACGAGCAGTACTTC.

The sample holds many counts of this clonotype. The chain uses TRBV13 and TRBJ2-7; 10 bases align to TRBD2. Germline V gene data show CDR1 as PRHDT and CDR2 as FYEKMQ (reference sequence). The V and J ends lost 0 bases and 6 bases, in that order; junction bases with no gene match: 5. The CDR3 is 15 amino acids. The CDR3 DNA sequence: TGTGCCAGCAGCTTAGGCCGGCTAGCGGGAGTCGAGCAGTACTTC. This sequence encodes CASSLGRLAGVEQYF.

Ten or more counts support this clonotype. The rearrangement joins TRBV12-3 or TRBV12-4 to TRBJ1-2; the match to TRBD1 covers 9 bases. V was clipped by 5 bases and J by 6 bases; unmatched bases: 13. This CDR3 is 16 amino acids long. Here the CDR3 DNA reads TGTGCCAGCAGTCCGCTTGCTACAGGGGGCGTTCATGGCTACACCTTC. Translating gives CASSPLATGGVHGYTF.

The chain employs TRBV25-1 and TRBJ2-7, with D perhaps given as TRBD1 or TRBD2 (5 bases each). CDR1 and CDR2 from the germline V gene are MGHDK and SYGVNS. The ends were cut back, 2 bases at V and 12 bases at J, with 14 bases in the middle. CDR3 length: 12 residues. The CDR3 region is CASSERGDFLYF. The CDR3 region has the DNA TGTGCCAGCAGTGAACGGGGCGACTTTTTGTACTTC.

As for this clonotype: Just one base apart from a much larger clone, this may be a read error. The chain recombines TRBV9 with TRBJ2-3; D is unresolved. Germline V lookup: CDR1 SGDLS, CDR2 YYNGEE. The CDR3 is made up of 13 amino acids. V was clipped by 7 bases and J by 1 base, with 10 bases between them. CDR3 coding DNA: TGTGCCAGCGGCCCCGGTGGCACAGATACGCAGTATTTT. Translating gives CASGPGGTDTQYF.

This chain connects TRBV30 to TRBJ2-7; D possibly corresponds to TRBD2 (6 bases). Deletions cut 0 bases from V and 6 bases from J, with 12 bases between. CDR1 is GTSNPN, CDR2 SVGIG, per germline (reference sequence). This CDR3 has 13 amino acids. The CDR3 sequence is CAWSVLGSGEQYF. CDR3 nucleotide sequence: TGTGCCTGGAGTGTACTCGGGAGCGGCGAGCAGTACTTC.

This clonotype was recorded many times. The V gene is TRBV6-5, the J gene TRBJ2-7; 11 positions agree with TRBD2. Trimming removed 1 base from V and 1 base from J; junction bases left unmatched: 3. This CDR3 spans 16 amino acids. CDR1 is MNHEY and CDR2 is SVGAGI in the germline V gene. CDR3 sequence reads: CASSYFGTSGSYEQYF. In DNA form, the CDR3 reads TGTGCCAGCAGTTACTTCGGGACTAGCGGATCCTACGAGCAGTACTTC.

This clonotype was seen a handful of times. CDR3 sequence (DNA): TGCAGCGTTGAACGAGACAGCTACGAGCAGTACTTC. It codes for CSVERDSYEQYF. The gene calls are TRBV29-1 and TRBJ2-7; maybe TRBD1 (5 bases). Per germline, CDR1 SQVTM and CDR2 ANQGSEA. This CDR3 is 12 amino acids long. Trimming removed 2 bases from V and 3 bases from J, with 8 bases in between.

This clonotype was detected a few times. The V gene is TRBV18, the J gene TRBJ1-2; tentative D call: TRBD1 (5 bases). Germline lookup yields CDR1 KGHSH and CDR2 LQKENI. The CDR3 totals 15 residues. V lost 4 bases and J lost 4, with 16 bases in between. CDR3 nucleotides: TGTGCCAGCTCACTAAGGGACGTAGAGTCCTATGGCTACACCTTC. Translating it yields CASSLRDVESYGYTF.

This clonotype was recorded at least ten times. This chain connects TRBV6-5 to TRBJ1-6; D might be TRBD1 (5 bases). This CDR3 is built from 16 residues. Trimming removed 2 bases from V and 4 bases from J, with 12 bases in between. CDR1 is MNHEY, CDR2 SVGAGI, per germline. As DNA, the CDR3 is TGTGCCAGCAGTTACGACAGCAACCCATATAATTCACCCCTCCACTTT. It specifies CASSYDSNPYNSPLHF.